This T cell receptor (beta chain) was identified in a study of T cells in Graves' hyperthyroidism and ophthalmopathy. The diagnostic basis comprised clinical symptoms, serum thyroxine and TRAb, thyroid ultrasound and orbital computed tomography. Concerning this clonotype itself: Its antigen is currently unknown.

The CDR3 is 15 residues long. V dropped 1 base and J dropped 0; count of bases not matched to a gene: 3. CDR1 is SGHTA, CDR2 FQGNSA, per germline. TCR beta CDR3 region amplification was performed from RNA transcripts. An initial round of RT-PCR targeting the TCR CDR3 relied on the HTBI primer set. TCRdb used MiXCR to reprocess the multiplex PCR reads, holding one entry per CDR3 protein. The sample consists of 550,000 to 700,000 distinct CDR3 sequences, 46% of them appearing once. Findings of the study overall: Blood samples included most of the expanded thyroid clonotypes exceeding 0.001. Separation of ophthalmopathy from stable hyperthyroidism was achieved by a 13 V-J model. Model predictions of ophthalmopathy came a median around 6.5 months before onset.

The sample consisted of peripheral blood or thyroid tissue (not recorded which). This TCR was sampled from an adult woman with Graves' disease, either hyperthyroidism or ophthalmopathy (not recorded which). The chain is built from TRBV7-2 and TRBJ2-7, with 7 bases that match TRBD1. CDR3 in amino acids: CASSLVGTVSYEQYF. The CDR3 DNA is TGTGCCAGCAGCTTAGTTGGGACAGTCTCCTACGAGCAGTACTTC.